The sample holds one count of the clone carrying this TCR beta chain. Its matching antigen is unknown. In the same sample, other DNA sequences code for this CDR3. The entry originates in a study of shared clonotypes between healthy human individuals. Some clones are missing from TCRdb's copy, which holds only in-frame ones; the method was immunoSEQ multiplex PCR. The sample shows about 2.4 million clones, approximately 93% of them seen only once. Whole-study findings and limits: Shared across a few donors were roughly 5% of the naive CD4 clonotypes.

Germline values: CDR1 SQVTM, CDR2 ANQGSEA. The CDR3 length is 16 residues. The junction had 5 bases not matched to a gene; V was cut back by 7 bases and J by 1 base. The specimen sequenced was naive CD4+ T cells from PBMCs. Subset denoted: CD45RA+ positively selected. The chain joins TRBV29-1 to TRBJ2-1, with 15 nucleotides matching TRBD2. The receptor's source is a man aged 18 to 29 in good health. Some clones in this sample may be carry-over from other donors' samples. Written as DNA, the CDR3 is TGCAGCGGGGGACTAGCGGGAGGATCGTCCTACAATGAGCAGTTCTTC. It yields the protein CSGGLAGGSSYNEQFF.